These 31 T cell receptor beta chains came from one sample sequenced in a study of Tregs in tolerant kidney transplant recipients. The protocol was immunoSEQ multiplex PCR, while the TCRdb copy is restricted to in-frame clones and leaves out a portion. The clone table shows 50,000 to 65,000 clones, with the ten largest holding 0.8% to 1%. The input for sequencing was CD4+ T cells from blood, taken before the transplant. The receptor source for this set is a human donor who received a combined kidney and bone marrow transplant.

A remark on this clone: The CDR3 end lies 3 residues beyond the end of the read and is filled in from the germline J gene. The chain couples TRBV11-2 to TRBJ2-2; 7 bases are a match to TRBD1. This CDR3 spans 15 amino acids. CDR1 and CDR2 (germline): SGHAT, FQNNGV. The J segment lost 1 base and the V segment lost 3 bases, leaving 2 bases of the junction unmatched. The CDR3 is CASSLGQRNTGELFF. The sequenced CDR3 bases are TGTGCCAGCAGCTTGGGACAGCGGAACACCGGGGAG.

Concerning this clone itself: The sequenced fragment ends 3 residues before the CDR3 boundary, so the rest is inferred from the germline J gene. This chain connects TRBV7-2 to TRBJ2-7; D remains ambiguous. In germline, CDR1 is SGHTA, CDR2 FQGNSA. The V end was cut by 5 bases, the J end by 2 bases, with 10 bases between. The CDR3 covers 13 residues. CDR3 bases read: TGTGCCAGCAGCCTCCAGGCACCCTACGAG. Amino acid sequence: CASSLQAPYE. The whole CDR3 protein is CASSLQAPYEQYF. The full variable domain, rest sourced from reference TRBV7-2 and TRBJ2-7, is GAGVSQSPSNKVTEKGKDVELRCDPISGHTALYWYRQSLGQGLEFLIYFQGNSAPDKSGLPSDRFSAERTGGSVSTLTIQRTQQEDSAVYLCASSLQAPYEQYFGPGTRLTVT.

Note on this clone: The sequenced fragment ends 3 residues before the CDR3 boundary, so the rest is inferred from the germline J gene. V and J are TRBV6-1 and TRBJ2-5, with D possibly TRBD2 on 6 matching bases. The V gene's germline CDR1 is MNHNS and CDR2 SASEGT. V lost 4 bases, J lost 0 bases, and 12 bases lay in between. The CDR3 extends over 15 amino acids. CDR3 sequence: CASSVGTLYQETQYF. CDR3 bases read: TGTGCCAGCAGTGTAGGGACTTTGTACCAAGAGACC.

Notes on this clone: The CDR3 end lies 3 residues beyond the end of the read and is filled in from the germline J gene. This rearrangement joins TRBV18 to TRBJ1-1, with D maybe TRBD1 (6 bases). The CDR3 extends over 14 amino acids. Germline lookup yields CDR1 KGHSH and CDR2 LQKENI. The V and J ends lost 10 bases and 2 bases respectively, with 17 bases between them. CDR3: CATRKGTTNTEAFF. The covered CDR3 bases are TGTGCCACCCGAAAGGGGACAACAAACACTGAA.

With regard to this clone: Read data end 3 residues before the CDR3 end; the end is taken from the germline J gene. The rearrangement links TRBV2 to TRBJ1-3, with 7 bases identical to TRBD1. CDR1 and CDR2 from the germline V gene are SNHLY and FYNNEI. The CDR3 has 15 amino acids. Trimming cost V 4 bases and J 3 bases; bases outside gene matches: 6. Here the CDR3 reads CASSATGVGGNTIYF. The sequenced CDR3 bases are TGTGCCAGCAGTGCAACAGGGGTTGGTGGAAACACC.

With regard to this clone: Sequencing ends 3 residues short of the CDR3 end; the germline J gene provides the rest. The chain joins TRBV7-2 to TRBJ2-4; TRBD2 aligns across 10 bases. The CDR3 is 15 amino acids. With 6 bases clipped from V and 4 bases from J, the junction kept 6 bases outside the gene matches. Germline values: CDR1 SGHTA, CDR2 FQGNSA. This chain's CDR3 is CASRPIAGGKNIQYF. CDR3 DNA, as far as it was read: TGTGCCAGCAGGCCCATAGCGGGGGGAAAAAACATT.

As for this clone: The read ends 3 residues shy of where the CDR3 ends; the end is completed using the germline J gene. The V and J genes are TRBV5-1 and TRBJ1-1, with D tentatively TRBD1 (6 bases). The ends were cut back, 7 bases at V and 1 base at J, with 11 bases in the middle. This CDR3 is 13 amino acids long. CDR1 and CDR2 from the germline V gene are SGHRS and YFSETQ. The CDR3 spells CASGKQGNTEAFF. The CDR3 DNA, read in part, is TGCGCCAGCGGAAAACAGGGGAACACTGAA.

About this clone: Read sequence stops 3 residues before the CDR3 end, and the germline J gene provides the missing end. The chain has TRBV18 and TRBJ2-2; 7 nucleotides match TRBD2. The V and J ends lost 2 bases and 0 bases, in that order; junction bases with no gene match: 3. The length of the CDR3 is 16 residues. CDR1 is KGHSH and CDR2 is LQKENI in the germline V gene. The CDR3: CASSPAGVTNTGELFF. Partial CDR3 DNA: TGTGCCAGCTCACCAGCGGGGGTCACGAACACCGGGGAG.

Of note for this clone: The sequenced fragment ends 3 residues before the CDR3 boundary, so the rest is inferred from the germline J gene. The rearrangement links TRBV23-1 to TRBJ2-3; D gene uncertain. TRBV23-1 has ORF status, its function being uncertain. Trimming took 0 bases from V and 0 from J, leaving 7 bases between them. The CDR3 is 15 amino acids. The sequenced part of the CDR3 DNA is TGCGCCAGCAGTCAATCGGGCGAGAGCACAGATACG. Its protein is CASSQSGESTDT. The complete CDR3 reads CASSQSGESTDTQYF.

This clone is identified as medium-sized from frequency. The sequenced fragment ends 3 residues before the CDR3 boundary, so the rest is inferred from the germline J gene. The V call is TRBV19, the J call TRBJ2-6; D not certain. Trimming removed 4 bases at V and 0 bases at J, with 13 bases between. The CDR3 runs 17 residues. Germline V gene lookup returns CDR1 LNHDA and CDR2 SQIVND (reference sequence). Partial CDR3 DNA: TGTGCCAGTAGTAACCTAGAGGAAAGCTCTGGGGCCAACGTC. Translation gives CASSNLEESSGANV. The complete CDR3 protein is CASSNLEESSGANVLTF. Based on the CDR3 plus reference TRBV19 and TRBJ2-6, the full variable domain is DGGITQSPKYLFRKEGQNVTLSCEQNLNHDAMYWYRQDPGQGLRLIYYSQIVNDFQKGDIAEGYSVSREKKESFPLTVTSAQKNPTAFYLCASSNLEESSGANVLTFGAGSRLTVL.

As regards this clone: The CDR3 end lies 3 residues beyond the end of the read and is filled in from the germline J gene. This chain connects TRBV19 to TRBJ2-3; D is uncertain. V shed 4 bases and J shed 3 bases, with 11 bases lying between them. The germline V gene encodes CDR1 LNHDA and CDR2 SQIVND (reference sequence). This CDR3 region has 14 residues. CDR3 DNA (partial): TGTGCCAGTAGTAAGGTTTTGGCTACAGATACG. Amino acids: CASSKVLATDT. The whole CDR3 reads CASSKVLATDTQYF. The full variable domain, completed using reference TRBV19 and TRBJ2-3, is DGGITQSPKYLFRKEGQNVTLSCEQNLNHDAMYWYRQDPGQGLRLIYYSQIVNDFQKGDIAEGYSVSREKKESFPLTVTSAQKNPTAFYLCASSKVLATDTQYFGPGTRLTVL.

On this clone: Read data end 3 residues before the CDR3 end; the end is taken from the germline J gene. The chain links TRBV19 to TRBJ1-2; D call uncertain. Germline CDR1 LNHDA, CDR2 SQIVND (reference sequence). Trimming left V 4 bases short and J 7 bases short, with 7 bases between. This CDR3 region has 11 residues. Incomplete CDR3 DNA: TGTGCCAGTAGTAATCCAGGTGGC. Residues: CASSNPGG. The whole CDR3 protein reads CASSNPGGYTF.

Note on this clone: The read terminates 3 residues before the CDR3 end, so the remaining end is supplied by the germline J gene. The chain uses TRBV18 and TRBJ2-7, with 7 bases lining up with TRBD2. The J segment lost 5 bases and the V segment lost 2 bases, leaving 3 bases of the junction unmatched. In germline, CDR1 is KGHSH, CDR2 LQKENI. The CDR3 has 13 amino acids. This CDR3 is CASSPGGVDEQYF. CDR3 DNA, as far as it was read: TGTGCCAGCTCACCAGGGGGGGTAGACGAG.

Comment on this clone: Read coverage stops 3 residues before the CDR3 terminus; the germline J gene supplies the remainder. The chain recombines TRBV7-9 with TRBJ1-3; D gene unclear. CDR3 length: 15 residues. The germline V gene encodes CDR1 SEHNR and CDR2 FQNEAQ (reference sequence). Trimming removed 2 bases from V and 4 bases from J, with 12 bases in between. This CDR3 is CASSLSAQMGNTIYF. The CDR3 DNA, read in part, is TGTGCCAGCAGCTTATCCGCTCAGATGGGAAACACC.

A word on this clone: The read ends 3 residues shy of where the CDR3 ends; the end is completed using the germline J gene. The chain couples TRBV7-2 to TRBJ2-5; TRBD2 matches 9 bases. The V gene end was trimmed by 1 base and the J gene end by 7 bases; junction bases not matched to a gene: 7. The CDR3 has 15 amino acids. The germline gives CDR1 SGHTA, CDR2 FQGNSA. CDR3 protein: CASSLVPLRGGTQYF. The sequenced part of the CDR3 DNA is TGTGCCAGCAGCTTAGTCCCTTTGCGGGGGGGGACC.

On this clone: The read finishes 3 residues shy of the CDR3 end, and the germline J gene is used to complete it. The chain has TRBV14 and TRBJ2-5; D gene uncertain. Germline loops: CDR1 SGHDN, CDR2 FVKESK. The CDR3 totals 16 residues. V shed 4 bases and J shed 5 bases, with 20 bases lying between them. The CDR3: CASSLFSGYPRETQYF. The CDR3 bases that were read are TGTGCCAGCAGCCTTTTCTCCGGGTACCCAAGGGAGACC.

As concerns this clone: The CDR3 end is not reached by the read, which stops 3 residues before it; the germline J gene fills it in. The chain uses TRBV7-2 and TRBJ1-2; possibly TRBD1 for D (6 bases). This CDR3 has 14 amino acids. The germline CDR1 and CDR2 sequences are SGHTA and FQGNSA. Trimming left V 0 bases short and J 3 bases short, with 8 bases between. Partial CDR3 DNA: TGTGCCAGCAGCTTAGCACAGGGATACTATGGC. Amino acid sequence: CASSLAQGYYG. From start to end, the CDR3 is CASSLAQGYYGYTF. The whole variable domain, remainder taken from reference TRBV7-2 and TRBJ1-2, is GAGVSQSPSNKVTEKGKDVELRCDPISGHTALYWYRQSLGQGLEFLIYFQGNSAPDKSGLPSDRFSAERTGGSVSTLTIQRTQQEDSAVYLCASSLAQGYYGYTFGSGTRLTVV.

The CDR3: CASSLPGMAEAFF. The CDR3 DNA, read in part, is TGTGCCAGCAGCTTGCCAGGGATGGCTGAA. This chain uses TRBV5-6 with TRBJ1-1; perhaps TRBD1 as D (5 bases). The observed sequence ends 3 residues before the CDR3 terminus, with the missing tail filled in from the germline J gene. This CDR3 contains 13 residues. Germline V gene sequence: CDR1 SGHDT, CDR2 YYEEEE. Deletions cut 1 base from V and 6 bases from J, with 10 bases between.

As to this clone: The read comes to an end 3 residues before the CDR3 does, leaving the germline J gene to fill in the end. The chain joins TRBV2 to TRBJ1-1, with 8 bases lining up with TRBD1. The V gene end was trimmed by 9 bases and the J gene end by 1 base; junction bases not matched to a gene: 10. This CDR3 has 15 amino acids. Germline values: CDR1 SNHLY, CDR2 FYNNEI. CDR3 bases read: TGTGCCAGGGCGACTCCCGGGACAGGGAACACTGAA. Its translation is CARATPGTGNTE. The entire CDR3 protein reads CARATPGTGNTEAFF.

CDR3 sequence: CAWSVLTGSSGYTF. The sequenced CDR3 bases are TGTGCCTGGAGTGTTCTTACAGGTTCGAGTGGC. The chain links TRBV30 to TRBJ1-2; possibly TRBD1 for D (5 bases). The DNA ends 3 residues before the CDR3 does, and the rest of the CDR3 is filled in from the germline J gene. The germline CDR1 and CDR2 sequences are GTSNPN and SVGIG (reference sequence). This CDR3 is built from 14 residues. Trimming removed 0 bases from V and 7 bases from J, with 15 bases in between.

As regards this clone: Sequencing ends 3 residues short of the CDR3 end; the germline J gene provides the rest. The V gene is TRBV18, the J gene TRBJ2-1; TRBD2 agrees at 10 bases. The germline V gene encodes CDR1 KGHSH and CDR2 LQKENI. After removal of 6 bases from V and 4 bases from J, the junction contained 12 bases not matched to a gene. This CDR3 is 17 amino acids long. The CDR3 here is CASSRTSGNGGYNEQFF. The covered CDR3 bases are TGTGCCAGCTCGAGGACTAGCGGCAACGGAGGTTACAATGAG.

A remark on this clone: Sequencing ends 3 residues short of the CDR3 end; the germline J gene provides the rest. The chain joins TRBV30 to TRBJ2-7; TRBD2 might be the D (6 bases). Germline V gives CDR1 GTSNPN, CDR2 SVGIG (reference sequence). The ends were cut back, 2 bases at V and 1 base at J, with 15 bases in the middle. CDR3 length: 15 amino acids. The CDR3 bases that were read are TGTGCCTGGAGTCTTACTAGCTTTTCGTCCTACGAG. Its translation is CAWSLTSFSSYE. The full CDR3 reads CAWSLTSFSSYEQYF. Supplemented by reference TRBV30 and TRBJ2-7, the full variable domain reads SQTIHQWPATLVQPVGSPLSLECTVEGTSNPNLYWYRQAAGRGLQLLFYSVGIGQISSEVPQNLSASRPQDRQFILSSKKLLLSDSGFYLCAWSLTSFSSYEQYFGPGTRLTVT.

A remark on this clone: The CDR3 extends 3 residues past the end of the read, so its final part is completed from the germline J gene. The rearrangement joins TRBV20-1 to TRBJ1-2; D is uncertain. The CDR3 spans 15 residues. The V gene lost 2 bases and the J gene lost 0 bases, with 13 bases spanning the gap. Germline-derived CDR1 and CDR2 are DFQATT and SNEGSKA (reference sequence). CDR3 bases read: TGCAGTGCTAGAAACGCTGCGATGCCTAACTATGGC. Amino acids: CSARNAAMPNYG. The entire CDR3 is CSARNAAMPNYGYTF.

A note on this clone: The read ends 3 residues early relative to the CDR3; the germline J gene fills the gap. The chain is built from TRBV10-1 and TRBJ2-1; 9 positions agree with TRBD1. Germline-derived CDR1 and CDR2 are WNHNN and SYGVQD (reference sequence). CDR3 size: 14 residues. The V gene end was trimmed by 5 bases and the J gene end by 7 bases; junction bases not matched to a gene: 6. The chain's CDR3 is CASSRDRERNEQFF. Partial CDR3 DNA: TGCGCCAGCAGTCGGGACAGGGAAAGGAATGAG.

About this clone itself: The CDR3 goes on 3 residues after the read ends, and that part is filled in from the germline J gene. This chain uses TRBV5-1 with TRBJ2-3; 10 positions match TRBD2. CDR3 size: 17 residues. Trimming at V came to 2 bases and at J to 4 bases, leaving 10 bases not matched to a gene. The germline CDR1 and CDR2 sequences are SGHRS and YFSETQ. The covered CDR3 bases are TGCGCCAGCAGCTTTGGTTCGGCTAGCGGGAGTTCAGATACG. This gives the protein CASSFGSASGSSDT. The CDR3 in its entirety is CASSFGSASGSSDTQYF. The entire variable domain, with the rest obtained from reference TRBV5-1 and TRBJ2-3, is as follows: KAGVTQTPRYLIKTRGQQVTLSCSPISGHRSVSWYQQTPGQGLQFLFEYFSETQRNKGNFPGRFSGRQFSNSRSEMNVSTLELGDSALYLCASSFGSASGSSDTQYFGPGTRLTVL.

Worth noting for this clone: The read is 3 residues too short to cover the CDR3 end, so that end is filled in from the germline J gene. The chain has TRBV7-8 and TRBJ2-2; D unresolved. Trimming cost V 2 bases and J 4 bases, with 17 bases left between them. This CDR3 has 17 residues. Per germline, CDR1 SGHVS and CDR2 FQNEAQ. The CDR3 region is CASSLPPLGWATGELFF. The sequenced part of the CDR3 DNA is TGTGCCAGCAGCTTACCACCGCTTGGGTGGGCCACCGGGGAG.

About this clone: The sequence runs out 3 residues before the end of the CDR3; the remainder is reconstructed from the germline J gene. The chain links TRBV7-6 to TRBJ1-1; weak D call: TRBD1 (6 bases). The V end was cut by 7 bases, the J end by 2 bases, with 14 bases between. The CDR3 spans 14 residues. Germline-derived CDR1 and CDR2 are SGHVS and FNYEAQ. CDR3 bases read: TGTGCCAGCATACACCTACAGGGTAACACTGAA. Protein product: CASIHLQGNTE. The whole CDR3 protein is CASIHLQGNTEAFF.

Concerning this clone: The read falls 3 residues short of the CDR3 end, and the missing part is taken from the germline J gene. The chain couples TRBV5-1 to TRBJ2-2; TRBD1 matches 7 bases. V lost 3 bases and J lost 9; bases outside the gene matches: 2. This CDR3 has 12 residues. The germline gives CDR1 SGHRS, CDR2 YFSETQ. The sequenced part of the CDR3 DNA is TGCGCCAGCAGCTGGGACAGTCGGGAG. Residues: CASSWDSRE. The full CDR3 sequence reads CASSWDSRELFF.

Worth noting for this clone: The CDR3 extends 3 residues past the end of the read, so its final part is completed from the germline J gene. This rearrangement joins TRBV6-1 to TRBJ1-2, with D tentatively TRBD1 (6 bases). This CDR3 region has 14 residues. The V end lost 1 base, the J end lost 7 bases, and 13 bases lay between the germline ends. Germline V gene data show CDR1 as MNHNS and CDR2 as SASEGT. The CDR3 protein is CASSEGYRVGGYTF. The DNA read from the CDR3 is TGTGCCAGCAGTGAAGGCTACAGGGTAGGTGGC.

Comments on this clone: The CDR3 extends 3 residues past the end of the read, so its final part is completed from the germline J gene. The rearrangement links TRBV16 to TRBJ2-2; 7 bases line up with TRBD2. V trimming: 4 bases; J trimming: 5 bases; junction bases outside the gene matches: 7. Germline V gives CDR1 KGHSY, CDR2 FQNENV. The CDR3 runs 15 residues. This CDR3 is CASSPRTRGTGELFF. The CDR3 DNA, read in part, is TGTGCCAGCAGCCCCCGGACTAGAGGAACCGGGGAG.

CDR3 DNA (partial): TGTGCCAGCAGACTTAGCGGGGGGACCTACGAG. Translation gives CASRLSGGTYE. In full, the CDR3 reads CASRLSGGTYEQYF. V gene TRBV6-2 or TRBV6-3 combines with J gene TRBJ2-7; 10 bases fit TRBD2. The DNA ends 3 residues before the CDR3 does, and the rest of the CDR3 is filled in from the germline J gene. The CDR3 contains 14 residues. The germline V gene encodes CDR1 MNHEY and CDR2 SVGEGT. The trim removed 6 bases at V and 2 bases at J, leaving 4 bases unmatched.